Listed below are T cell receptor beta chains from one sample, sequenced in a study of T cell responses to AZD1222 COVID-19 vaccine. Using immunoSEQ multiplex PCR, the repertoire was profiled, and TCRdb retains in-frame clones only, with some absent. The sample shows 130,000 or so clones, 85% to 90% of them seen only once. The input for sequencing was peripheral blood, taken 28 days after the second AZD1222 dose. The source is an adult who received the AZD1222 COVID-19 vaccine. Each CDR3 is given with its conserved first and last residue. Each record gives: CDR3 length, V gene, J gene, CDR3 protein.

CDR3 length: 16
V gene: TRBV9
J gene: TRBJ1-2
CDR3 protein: CASSAAGTALNYGYTF

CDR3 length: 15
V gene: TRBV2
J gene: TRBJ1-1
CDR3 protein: CASSPGQGWKTEAFF

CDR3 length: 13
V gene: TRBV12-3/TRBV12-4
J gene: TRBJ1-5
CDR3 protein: CASSLAWGQPQHF

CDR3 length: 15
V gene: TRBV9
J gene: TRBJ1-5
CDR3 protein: CASSVEPGGDQPQHF

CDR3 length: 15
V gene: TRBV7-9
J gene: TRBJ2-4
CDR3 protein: CASSLGGSPGNIQYF

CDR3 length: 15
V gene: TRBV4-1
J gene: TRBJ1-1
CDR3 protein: CASSPQEGAATEAFF

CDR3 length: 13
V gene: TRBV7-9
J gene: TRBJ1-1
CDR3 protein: CASSLEVGTEAFF

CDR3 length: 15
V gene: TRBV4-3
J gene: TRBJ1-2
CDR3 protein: CASSRGTRTNYGYTF

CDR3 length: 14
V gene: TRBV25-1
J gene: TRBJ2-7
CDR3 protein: CASSEGQGAGKQYF

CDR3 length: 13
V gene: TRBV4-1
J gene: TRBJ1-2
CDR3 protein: CASSQVGPGRYTF

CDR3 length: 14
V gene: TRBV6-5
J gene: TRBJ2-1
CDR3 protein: CASSPRDRKNEQFF

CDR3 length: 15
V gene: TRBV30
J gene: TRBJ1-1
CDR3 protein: CAWRDRVGANTEAFF

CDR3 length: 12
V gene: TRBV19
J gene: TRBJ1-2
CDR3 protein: CASSMRVYGYTF

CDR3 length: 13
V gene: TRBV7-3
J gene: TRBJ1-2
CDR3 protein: CASSVDNRAGYTF

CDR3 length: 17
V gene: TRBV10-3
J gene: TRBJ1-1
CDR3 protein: CAISGRDRIGSSTEAFF

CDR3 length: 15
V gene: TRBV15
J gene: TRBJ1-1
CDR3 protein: CATSTGRQSDTEAFF

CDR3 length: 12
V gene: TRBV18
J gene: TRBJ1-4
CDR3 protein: CASSPLGEKLFF

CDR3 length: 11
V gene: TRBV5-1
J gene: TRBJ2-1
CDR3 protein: CASSTSTEQFF

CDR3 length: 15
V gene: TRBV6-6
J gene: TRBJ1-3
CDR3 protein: CASSKDRSSGNTIYF

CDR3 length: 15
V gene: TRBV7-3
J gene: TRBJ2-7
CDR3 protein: CASSSLAGSPYEQYF

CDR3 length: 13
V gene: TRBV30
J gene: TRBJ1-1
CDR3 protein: CAWTPQVNTEAFF

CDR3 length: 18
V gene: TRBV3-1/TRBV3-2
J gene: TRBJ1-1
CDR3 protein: CASSPTIGGSSQGTEAFF

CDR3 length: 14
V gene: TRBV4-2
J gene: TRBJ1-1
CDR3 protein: CASSRGQGGTEAFF

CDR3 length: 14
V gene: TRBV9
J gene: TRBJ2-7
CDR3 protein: CASSAQGASYEQYF

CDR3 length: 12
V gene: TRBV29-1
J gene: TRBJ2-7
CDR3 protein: CSVAGDVYEQYF

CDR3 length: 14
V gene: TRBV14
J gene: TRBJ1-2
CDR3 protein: CASSFGGTKYGYTF

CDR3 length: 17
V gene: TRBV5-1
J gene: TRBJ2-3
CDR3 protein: CASSLGGTSGSTDTQYF

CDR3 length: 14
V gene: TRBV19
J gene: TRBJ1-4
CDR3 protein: CARPRAPPREKLFF

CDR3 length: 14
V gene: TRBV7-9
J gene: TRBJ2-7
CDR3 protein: CASSPGTGWNEQYF

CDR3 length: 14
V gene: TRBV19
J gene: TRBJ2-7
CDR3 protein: CASSINTGSYEQYF

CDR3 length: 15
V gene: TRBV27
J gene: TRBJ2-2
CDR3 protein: CASSPAVGRAGELFF

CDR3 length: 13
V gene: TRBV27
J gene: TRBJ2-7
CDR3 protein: CASSLHRDREQYF

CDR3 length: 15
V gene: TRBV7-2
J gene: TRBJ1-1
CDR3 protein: CASSLRGFLNTEAFF

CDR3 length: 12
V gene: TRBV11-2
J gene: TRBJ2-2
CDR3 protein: CASSLVAGELFF

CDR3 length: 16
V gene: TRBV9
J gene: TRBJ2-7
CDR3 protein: CASSTIERGGALEQYF

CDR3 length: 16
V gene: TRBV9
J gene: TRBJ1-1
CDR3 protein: CASSVVFCGRMQRAFF

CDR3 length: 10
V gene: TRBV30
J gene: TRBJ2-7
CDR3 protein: CAWRGAEQYF

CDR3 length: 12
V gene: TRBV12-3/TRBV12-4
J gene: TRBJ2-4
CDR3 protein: CASSPERHPQYF

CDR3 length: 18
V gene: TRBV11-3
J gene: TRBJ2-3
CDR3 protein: CASSKEGTSGDSTDTQYF

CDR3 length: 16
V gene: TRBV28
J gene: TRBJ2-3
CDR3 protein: CASSAPGLAKADTQYF

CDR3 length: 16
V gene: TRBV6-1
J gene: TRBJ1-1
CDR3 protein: CASSEGTGGVNTEAFF

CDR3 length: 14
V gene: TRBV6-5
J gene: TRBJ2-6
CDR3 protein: CASRASSGANVLTF

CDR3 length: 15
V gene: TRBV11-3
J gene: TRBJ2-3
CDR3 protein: CASSSSGGATDTQYF

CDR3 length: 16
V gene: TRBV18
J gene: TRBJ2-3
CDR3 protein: CASSSFSGGPRDTQYF

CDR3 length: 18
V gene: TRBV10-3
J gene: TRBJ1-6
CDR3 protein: CAISESGQGASTSSPLHF

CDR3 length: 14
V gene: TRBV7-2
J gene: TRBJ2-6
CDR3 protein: CASRRSSGANVLTF

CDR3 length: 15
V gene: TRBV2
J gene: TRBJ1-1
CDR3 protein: CASRPTGQGNTEAFF

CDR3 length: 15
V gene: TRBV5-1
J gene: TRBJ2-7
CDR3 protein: CASSLGHFLLGGQYF

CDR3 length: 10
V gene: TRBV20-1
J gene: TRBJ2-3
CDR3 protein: CSARVDTQYF

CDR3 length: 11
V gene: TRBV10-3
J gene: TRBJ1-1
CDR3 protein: CAISEGTEAFF

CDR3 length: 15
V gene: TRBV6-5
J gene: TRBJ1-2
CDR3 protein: CASSYSYTGPDGYTF

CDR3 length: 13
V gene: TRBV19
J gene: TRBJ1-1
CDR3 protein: CASSILVGTEAFF